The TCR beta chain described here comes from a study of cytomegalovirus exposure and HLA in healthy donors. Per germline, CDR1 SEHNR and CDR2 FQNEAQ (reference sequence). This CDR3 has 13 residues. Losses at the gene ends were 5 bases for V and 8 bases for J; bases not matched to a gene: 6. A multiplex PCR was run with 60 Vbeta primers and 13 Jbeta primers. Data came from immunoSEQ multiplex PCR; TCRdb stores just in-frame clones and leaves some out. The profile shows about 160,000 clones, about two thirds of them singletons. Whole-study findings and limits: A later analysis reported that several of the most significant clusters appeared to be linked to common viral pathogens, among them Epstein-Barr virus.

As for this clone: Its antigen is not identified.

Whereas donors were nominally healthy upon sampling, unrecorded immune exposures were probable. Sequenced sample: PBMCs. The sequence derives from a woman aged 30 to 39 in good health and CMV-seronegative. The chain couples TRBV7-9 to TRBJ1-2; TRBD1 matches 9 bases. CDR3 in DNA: TGTGCCAGCAGCGCAAGGACAGGGGAGGGCTACACCTTC. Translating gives CASSARTGEGYTF.